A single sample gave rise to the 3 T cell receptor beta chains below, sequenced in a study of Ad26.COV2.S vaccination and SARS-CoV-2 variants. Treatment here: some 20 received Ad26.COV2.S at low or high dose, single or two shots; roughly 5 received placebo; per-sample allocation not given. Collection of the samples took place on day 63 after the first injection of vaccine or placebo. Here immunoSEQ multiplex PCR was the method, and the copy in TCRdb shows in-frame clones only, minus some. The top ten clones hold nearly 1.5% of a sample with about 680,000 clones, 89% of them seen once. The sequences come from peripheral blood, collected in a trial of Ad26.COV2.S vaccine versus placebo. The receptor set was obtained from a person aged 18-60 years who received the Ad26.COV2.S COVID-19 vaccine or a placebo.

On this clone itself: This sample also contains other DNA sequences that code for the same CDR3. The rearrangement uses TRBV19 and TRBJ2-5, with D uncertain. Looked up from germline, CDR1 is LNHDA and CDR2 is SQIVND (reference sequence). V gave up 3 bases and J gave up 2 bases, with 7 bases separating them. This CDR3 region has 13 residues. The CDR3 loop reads CASSIRIQETQYF. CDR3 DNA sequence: TGTGCCAGTAGTATTCGGATTCAAGAGACCCAGTACTTC.

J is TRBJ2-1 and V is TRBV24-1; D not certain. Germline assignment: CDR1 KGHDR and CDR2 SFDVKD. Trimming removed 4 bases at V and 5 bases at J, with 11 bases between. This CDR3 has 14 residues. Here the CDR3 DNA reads TGTGCCACCAGTGACCTCGGCTTCAACAATGAGCAGTTCTTC. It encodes CATSDLGFNNEQFF.

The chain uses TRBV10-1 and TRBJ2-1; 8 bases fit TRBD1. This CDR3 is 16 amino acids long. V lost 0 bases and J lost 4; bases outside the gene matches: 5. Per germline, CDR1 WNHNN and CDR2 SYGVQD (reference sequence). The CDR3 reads CASSESRGQGYNEQFF. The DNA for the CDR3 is TGCGCCAGCAGTGAGTCTCGAGGACAGGGTTACAATGAGCAGTTCTTC.